The 12 T cell receptor beta chains listed next were all sequenced from one sample in a study of blood T cell repertoires in COVID-19. The table came from immunoSEQ multiplex PCR; TCRdb's copy has only in-frame clones and leaves some out. This sample has 200,000 to 300,000 clones, with approximately 86% found just once. The sequenced sample was PBMCs or T cells enriched from blood (not recorded which). All receptors come from a woman under 30 who had recovered from COVID-19.

Only a few counts were recorded for this clone. This chain uses TRBV9 with TRBJ1-1; a weak D match, TRBD1 (6 bases). CDR1 is SGDLS, CDR2 YYNGEE, per germline. Trimming removed 3 bases at V and 4 bases at J, with 16 bases between. This CDR3 region has 15 residues. In DNA, the CDR3 is TGTGCCAGCAGCGCGTCAGGGGCTAGGGGCACTGAAGCTTTCTTT. This gives the protein CASSASGARGTEAFF.

The chain employs TRBV19 and TRBJ2-7; 8 nucleotides align to TRBD1. This CDR3 has 14 amino acids. Trimming removed 5 bases from V and 3 bases from J; junction bases left unmatched: 6. Germline loops: CDR1 LNHDA, CDR2 SQIVND (reference sequence). CDR3 residues: CASSDRGSLYEQYF. CDR3 in DNA: TGTGCCAGTAGTGACAGGGGTTCCCTCTACGAGCAGTACTTC.

This clone is a singleton in its sample. The genes are TRBV28 and TRBJ2-7; D ambiguous. The ends were cut back, 5 bases at V and 3 bases at J, with 8 bases in the middle. The germline CDR1 and CDR2 sequences are MDHEN and SYDVKM. CDR3 size: 12 residues. The CDR3 sequence: CASSEDHYEQYF. The CDR3 DNA follows: TGTGCCAGCAGTGAGGATCACTACGAGCAGTACTTC.

The chain joins TRBV10-2 to TRBJ1-5; TRBD1 matches 9 bases. The J segment lost 1 base and the V segment lost 6 bases, leaving 4 bases of the junction unmatched. This CDR3 spans 15 amino acids. In germline, CDR1 is WSHSY, CDR2 SAAADI. CDR3 sequence: CASRVGQGSNQPQHF. The CDR3 DNA reads as TGCGCCAGCAGGGTTGGACAGGGGAGCAATCAGCCCCAGCATTTT.

The chain is built from TRBV19 and TRBJ2-7; D may be TRBD2 (6 bases). CDR3 size: 16 residues. V was cut by 5 bases and J by 1 base, with 18 bases left in between. Germline values: CDR1 LNHDA, CDR2 SQIVND (reference sequence). The CDR3 loop reads CASSPRPGVGSYEQYF. The DNA of the CDR3 is TGTGCCAGTAGTCCCCGACCGGGGGTTGGGTCCTACGAGCAGTACTTC.

The chain is built from TRBV5-5 and TRBJ1-5; D not certain. Germline-derived CDR1 and CDR2 are SGHKS and YYEKEE (reference sequence). V was pared by 9 bases and J by 2 bases, with 12 bases between. The CDR3 runs to 13 residues. CDR3 sequence reads: CAKSQEGNQPQHF. DNA of the CDR3: TGTGCCAAATCGCAGGAAGGCAATCAGCCCCAGCATTTT.

The gene calls are TRBV10-3 and TRBJ1-3, with 7 bases that match TRBD1. Germline loops: CDR1 ENHRY, CDR2 SYGVKD. The trim removed 3 bases at V and 5 bases at J, leaving 13 bases unmatched. This CDR3 spans 17 amino acids. CDR3 residues: CAISDRVRGILRNTIYF. Here the CDR3 DNA reads TGTGCCATCAGTGATCGAGTCAGGGGGATTCTTAGAAACACCATATATTTT.

The chain carries TRBV11-2 and TRBJ2-5; 9 bases line up with TRBD1. From germline, CDR1 is SGHAT and CDR2 FQNNGV. Trimming cost V 6 bases and J 5 bases; bases outside gene matches: 10. The CDR3 spans 15 residues. CDR3 sequence (DNA): TGTGCCAGCAGAGCCGCTACAGGGGGCCTGGAGACCCAGTACTTC. Translation: CASRAATGGLETQYF.

V usage is TRBV7-8 and J usage is TRBJ2-7; D not resolved. V lost 2 bases to trimming and J lost 5 bases, with 10 bases between them. The CDR3 covers 13 residues. CDR1 is SGHVS, CDR2 FQNEAQ, per germline. This CDR3 is CASSLSVRHEQYF. The CDR3 coding sequence is TGTGCCAGCAGCTTATCCGTGCGGCACGAGCAGTACTTC.

The V gene is TRBV2, the J gene TRBJ1-2; 7 nucleotides match TRBD1. Germline V gene sequence: CDR1 SNHLY, CDR2 FYNNEI. This CDR3 has 14 residues. V dropped 11 bases and J dropped 4; count of bases not matched to a gene: 13. The CDR3 DNA reads TGTGCCGGACCTGGGACAGCCGACATCTATGGCTACACCTTC. The encoded protein is CAGPGTADIYGYTF.

The genes are TRBV5-4 and TRBJ1-6; possibly TRBD1 for D (6 bases). The V end was cut by 4 bases, the J end by 7 bases, with 12 bases between. The CDR3 has 14 residues. Germline CDR1 reads SGHNT; CDR2 reads YYREEE (reference sequence). The chain's CDR3 is CASSGDRFNSPLHF. The CDR3 DNA follows: TGTGCCAGCAGCGGTGACAGGTTCAATTCACCCCTCCACTTT.

J is TRBJ1-5 and V is TRBV10-3, with 9 bases lining up with TRBD1. The length of the CDR3 is 18 residues. The V gene's germline CDR1 is ENHRY and CDR2 SYGVKD. J was trimmed by 2 bases and V by 3 bases; bases with no gene match: 11. The DNA for the CDR3 is TGTGCCATCAGTGATTCCGACAGGGGGATGATCGGCAATCAGCCCCAGCATTTT. As protein: CAISDSDRGMIGNQPQHF.